These 32 T cell receptor beta chains were all obtained from the same sample, sequenced in a study of CD8 T cells in Susac syndrome. A quantity of about 0.5 to 1 ug RNA underwent reverse transcription using random hexamers. From the immunoSEQ multiplex PCR reads, TCRdb called clonotypes with MiXCR, one entry per CDR3 protein. In the table there are around 220,000 distinct CDR3 sequences, about 93% of which are singletons. The source material was CD8+ T cells from PBMCs. Receptor source: a human donor with multiple sclerosis.

The genes are TRBV20-1 and TRBJ2-3; 9 bases align to TRBD1. Germline trimming cut 5 bases from V and 4 bases from J; bases unmatched to any gene: 4. Germline V gives CDR1 DFQATT, CDR2 SNEGSKA (reference sequence). This CDR3 region has 13 residues. The CDR3 region is CSAWDRAADTQYF. CDR3 nucleotides: TGCAGTGCTTGGGACAGGGCTGCAGATACGCAGTATTTT.

This chain links TRBV29-1 with TRBJ1-2; a possible D gene is TRBD1 (6 bases). Trimming removed 4 bases from V and 1 base from J, with 13 bases in between. Germline V lookup: CDR1 SQVTM, CDR2 ANQGSEA. This CDR3 contains 14 residues. The CDR3 DNA sequence: TGCAGCGTTGCGGGGGTAGGGGGTAACTATGGCTACACCTTC. This translates into CSVAGVGGNYGYTF.

This sequence joins TRBV5-1 and TRBJ1-1; 7 bases map to TRBD1. This CDR3 comprises 18 residues. The germline V gene encodes CDR1 SGHRS and CDR2 YFSETQ. Trimming at V came to 2 bases and at J to 3 bases, leaving 16 bases not matched to a gene. The CDR3 DNA sequence: TGCGCCAGCAGCTTAACAGGGGCCCCCGTACAATGGGACACTGAAGCTTTCTTT. Encoded protein: CASSLTGAPVQWDTEAFF. Complete variable domain (other parts from reference TRBV5-1 and TRBJ1-1): KAGVTQTPRYLIKTRGQQVTLSCSPISGHRSVSWYQQTPGQGLQFLFEYFSETQRNKGNFPGRFSGRQFSNSRSEMNVSTLELGDSALYLCASSLTGAPVQWDTEAFFGQGTRLTVV.

The rearrangement joins TRBV7-9 to TRBJ1-1; maybe TRBD1 (6 bases). The germline V gene has CDR1 SEHNR and CDR2 FQNEAQ (reference sequence). The germline V and J ends were trimmed by 4 bases and 5 bases, with 11 bases remaining between them. The CDR3 sequence is 13 residues long. For the CDR3, the DNA is TGTGCCAGCAGCTCTCAGGGGAGGACTGAAGCTTTCTTT. It encodes CASSSQGRTEAFF.

V and J are TRBV30 and TRBJ2-7, with D unclear. Germline CDR1 reads GTSNPN; CDR2 reads SVGIG (reference sequence). This CDR3 comprises 12 residues. Trimming took 1 base from V and 7 from J, leaving 11 bases between them. CDR3 amino acids: CAWSGSSAEQYF. The CDR3 nucleotides are TGTGCCTGGAGTGGATCTTCGGCTGAGCAGTACTTC.

In this sample, this clonotype turned up once. The chain is built from TRBV20-1 and TRBJ2-1, with D possibly being TRBD2 (6 bases). The germline V gene has CDR1 DFQATT and CDR2 SNEGSKA (reference sequence). CDR3 length: 16 residues. The V and J ends lost 0 bases and 3 bases respectively, with 15 bases between them. The CDR3 DNA is TGCAGTGCTAGAGATCACTCCCAGGGAGGCTACAATGAGCAGTTCTTC. Its translation: CSARDHSQGGYNEQFF.

The rearrangement links TRBV14 to TRBJ2-7; D assignment may be TRBD1 or TRBD2 (5 bases each). V lost 3 bases to trimming and J lost 1 base, with 7 bases between them. Germline-derived CDR1 and CDR2 are SGHDN and FVKESK. The CDR3 covers 13 residues. CDR3 coding DNA: TGTGCCAGCAGCCAGGGACCTTCCTACGAGCAGTACTTC. Translating it yields CASSQGPSYEQYF.

CDR3 nucleotide sequence: TGTGCCAGTAGTACCGGGACGGCCGCTTCTAACTATGGCTACACCTTC. This encodes CASSTGTAASNYGYTF. V gene TRBV19 combines with J gene TRBJ1-2, with TRBD1 as a possible D gene (5 bases). V lost 4 bases, J lost 0 bases, and 15 bases lay in between. Looked up from germline, CDR1 is LNHDA and CDR2 is SQIVND (reference sequence). This CDR3 is built from 16 residues.

The chain couples TRBV5-6 to TRBJ1-1; tentative D call: TRBD1 (6 bases). Germline values: CDR1 SGHDT, CDR2 YYEEEE. Trimming took 0 bases from V and 4 from J, leaving 7 bases between them. The CDR3 has 13 amino acids. As DNA, the CDR3 is TGTGCCAGCAGCTTGGAAGGGGGCACTGAAGCTTTCTTT. It yields the protein CASSLEGGTEAFF.

The rearrangement joins TRBV7-9 to TRBJ1-2; no clear D gene. Germline V gene data show CDR1 as SEHNR and CDR2 as FQNEAQ (reference sequence). Trimming shortened V by 0 bases and J by 3 bases, and 11 bases separated the two germline ends. The CDR3 runs 15 residues. The CDR3 DNA is TGTGCCAGCAGCTTAGCCCGCTTCAGTGACTATGGCTACACCTTC. Encoded protein: CASSLARFSDYGYTF. Drawing the rest from reference TRBV7-9 and TRBJ1-2, the complete variable domain is DTGVSQNPRHKITKRGQNVTFRCDPISEHNRLYWYRQTLGQGPEFLTYFQNEAQLEKSRLLSDRFSAERPKGSFSTLEIQRTEQGDSAMYLCASSLARFSDYGYTFGSGTRLTVV.

This clonotype was seen once. The rearrangement links TRBV12-5 to TRBJ1-1, with a weak D call TRBD1 (5 bases). Germline CDR1 is LGHNT and CDR2 is FRNRAP. V was pared by 7 bases and J by 4 bases, with 19 bases between. The CDR3 consists of 15 residues. CDR3 sequence reads: CASAVPGRGGTEAFF. The DNA of the CDR3 is TGTGCTAGTGCCGTGCCCGGCCGGGGGGGCACTGAAGCTTTCTTT.

V and J are TRBV28 and TRBJ1-1; D uncertain. Germline V gene sequence: CDR1 MDHEN, CDR2 SYDVKM. The CDR3 has 13 residues. The ends were cut back, 3 bases at V and 5 bases at J, with 10 bases in the middle. CDR3 protein: CASSFPLVTEAFF. In DNA form, the CDR3 reads TGTGCCAGCAGTTTTCCTTTAGTGACTGAAGCTTTCTTT.

Only one count was recorded for this clonotype. The chain joins TRBV5-1 to TRBJ2-1; unclear D gene. Germline loops: CDR1 SGHRS, CDR2 YFSETQ. The CDR3 contains 15 residues. V dropped 3 bases and J dropped 3 bases, with 13 bases sitting between them. DNA for the CDR3: TGCGCCAGCAGCTCTGGCAACACCAACTACAATGAGCAGTTCTTC. It codes for CASSSGNTNYNEQFF.

This chain uses TRBV19 with TRBJ2-3; 8 nucleotides line up with TRBD2. The V segment lost 10 bases and the J segment 4 bases; nucleotides outside the gene matches: 13. CDR3 length: 15 residues. The germline V gene has CDR1 LNHDA and CDR2 SQIVND (reference sequence). The DNA of the CDR3 is TGTGCCACAAAGCCCCTAGCGGGCGGGGCAGATACGCAGTATTTT. Its translation: CATKPLAGGADTQYF. Combining the CDR3 with reference TRBV19 and TRBJ2-3 gives the whole variable domain DGGITQSPKYLFRKEGQNVTLSCEQNLNHDAMYWYRQDPGQGLRLIYYSQIVNDFQKGDIAEGYSVSREKKESFPLTVTSAQKNPTAFYLCATKPLAGGADTQYFGPGTRLTVL.

The chain employs TRBV7-9 and TRBJ2-5, with 7 positions matching TRBD2. The CDR3 sequence is 15 residues long. Germline lookup yields CDR1 SEHNR and CDR2 FQNEAQ (reference sequence). V lost 5 bases to trimming and J lost 2 bases; unmatched junction nucleotides: 8. The CDR3 is CASSAPAAGQETQYF. In nucleotides, the CDR3 is TGTGCCAGCAGCGCCCCGGCAGCGGGGCAAGAGACCCAGTACTTC.

J is TRBJ2-1 and V is TRBV12-2; the table names TRBD1, a call not compared with the DNA. TRBV12-2 is deemed a pseudogene. The CDR3 consists of 12 residues. The CDR3 is CASRHSGGEQFF. In DNA form, the CDR3 reads TGTGCAAGTCGTCACAGTGGGGGTGAGCAGTTCTTC.

The rearrangement uses TRBV19 and TRBJ1-1; D possibly corresponds to TRBD1 (5 bases). The V end lost 3 bases, the J end lost 2 bases, and 10 bases lay between the germline ends. The germline V gene encodes CDR1 LNHDA and CDR2 SQIVND (reference sequence). The CDR3 spans 14 residues. This CDR3 reads CASSIIGANTEAFF. CDR3 nucleotide sequence: TGTGCCAGTAGTATTATTGGGGCCAACACTGAAGCTTTCTTT.

The V and J genes are TRBV4-2 and TRBJ2-7; 7 bases map to TRBD1. The trim removed 0 bases at V and 3 bases at J, leaving 5 bases unmatched. The length of the CDR3 is 15 residues. Germline V gives CDR1 LGHNA, CDR2 YNFKEQ. The DNA for the CDR3 is TGTGCCAGCAGCCAAGAATGGGACAGTCTCTACGAGCAGTACTTC. Translating gives CASSQEWDSLYEQYF.

This clonotype was picked up one time. This chain uses TRBV5-1 with TRBJ2-3; D might be TRBD1 (6 bases). The V gene's germline CDR1 is SGHRS and CDR2 YFSETQ. With 0 bases removed from V and 2 bases from J, the gap between germline ends came to 13 bases. CDR3 size: 16 residues. In nucleotides, the CDR3 is TGCGCCAGCAGCTTGGCAGGGGCCGATTACACAGATACGCAGTATTTT. This codes for CASSLAGADYTDTQYF. The full variable domain, completed using reference TRBV5-1 and TRBJ2-3, is KAGVTQTPRYLIKTRGQQVTLSCSPISGHRSVSWYQQTPGQGLQFLFEYFSETQRNKGNFPGRFSGRQFSNSRSEMNVSTLELGDSALYLCASSLAGADYTDTQYFGPGTRLTVL.

V and J are TRBV4-3 and TRBJ1-1; D might be TRBD1 (5 bases). The ends were cut back, 4 bases at V and 4 bases at J, with 10 bases in the middle. This CDR3 region has 13 residues. Germline V gene data show CDR1 as LGHNA and CDR2 as YSLEER. Written as DNA, the CDR3 is TGCGCCAGCAGCCGGTTTGGGGGCACTGAAGCTTTCTTT. Protein product: CASSRFGGTEAFF.

This chain connects TRBV5-6 to TRBJ1-1, with D unclear. Germline lookup yields CDR1 SGHDT and CDR2 YYEEEE. V lost 2 bases and J lost 0, with 8 bases in between. This CDR3 is 14 amino acids long. CDR3 loop: CASSFNGMNTEAFF. DNA for the CDR3: TGTGCCAGCAGCTTCAACGGTATGAACACTGAAGCTTTCTTT.

This chain connects TRBV12-3 or TRBV12-4 to TRBJ2-3; TRBD1 agrees at 9 bases. V gave up 5 bases and J gave up 2 bases; unmatched junction bases: 8. The CDR3 loop spans 16 amino acids. The CDR3, as DNA: TGTGCCAGCAGTCGAACCGGGACAGGGCACACAGATACGCAGTATTTT. Translated, it gives CASSRTGTGHTDTQYF.

V usage is TRBV7-8 and J usage is TRBJ1-1; TRBD1 aligns across 8 bases. V was pared by 11 bases and J by 2 bases, with 7 bases of the junction left unmatched. Germline V gene lookup returns CDR1 SGHVS and CDR2 FQNEAQ. This CDR3 comprises 13 residues. The DNA for the CDR3 is TGTGCCGCATCGGACAGGGCCAACACTGAAGCTTTCTTT. This translates into CAASDRANTEAFF.

This chain connects TRBV12-3 or TRBV12-4 to TRBJ2-3; no firm D call. CDR3 size: 13 residues. V lost 2 bases and J 0 bases, leaving 3 bases between the germline ends. CDR3 nucleotides: TGTGCCAGCAGTTTATATAGCACAGATACGCAGTATTTT. This sequence encodes CASSLYSTDTQYF.

This clonotype was counted a single time. The J gene is TRBJ2-7, the V gene TRBV3-1; a weak D match, TRBD2 (5 bases). CDR1 is LGHDT and CDR2 is YNNKEL in the germline V gene (reference sequence). Trimming pared 4 bases from V and 0 bases from J, leaving 16 bases between. This CDR3 spans 16 amino acids. CDR3 sequence reads: CASSPGSAASSYEQYF. In nucleotides, the CDR3 is TGTGCCAGCAGCCCGGGATCAGCTGCGAGCTCCTACGAGCAGTACTTC.

V and J are TRBV6-5 and TRBJ2-5; a weak D match, TRBD2 (6 bases). CDR1 MNHEY and CDR2 SVGAGI come from the germline V gene. The CDR3 is 14 amino acids. Trimming left V 0 bases short and J 7 bases short, with 12 bases between. The DNA for the CDR3 is TGTGCCAGCAGTTACTCAGTGGGGGGAGGGACCCAGTACTTC. This codes for CASSYSVGGGTQYF.

V usage is TRBV5-4 and J usage is TRBJ1-2; D uncertain. V lost 7 bases and J lost 1, with 20 bases in between. From germline, CDR1 is SGHNT and CDR2 YYREEE (reference sequence). CDR3 length equals 16 residues. The CDR3 loop reads CASSNAGQEYNYGYTF. CDR3 in DNA: TGTGCCAGCTCGAACGCCGGGCAAGAGTATAACTATGGCTACACCTTC.

This chain links TRBV9 with TRBJ2-1, with 8 bases lining up with TRBD2. The CDR3 spans 17 residues. Germline CDR1 and CDR2: SGDLS and YYNGEE. With V trimmed by 1 base and J by 0 bases, 6 bases remained unmatched. The CDR3 DNA sequence: TGTGCCAGCAGCGTAAGCGGGGGTCGTAGCTCCTACAATGAGCAGTTCTTC. Its protein is CASSVSGGRSSYNEQFF.

The chain employs TRBV5-6 and TRBJ1-5, with 8 positions matching TRBD1. V lost 1 base, J lost 4 bases, and 10 bases stayed unmatched. The germline V gene encodes CDR1 SGHDT and CDR2 YYEEEE. The CDR3 is 17 residues long. The CDR3 DNA reads TGTGCCAGCAGCTTGAATCCGAGGAGACAGGGGAATCAGCCCCAGCATTTT. Its protein product is CASSLNPRRQGNQPQHF.

The genes are TRBV7-9 and TRBJ1-2; D ambiguous. With 5 bases removed from V and 6 bases from J, the gap between germline ends came to 16 bases. CDR3 size: 14 residues. In germline, CDR1 is SEHNR, CDR2 FQNEAQ (reference sequence). CDR3: CASSGLVEGDGYTF. The CDR3 DNA is TGTGCCAGCAGCGGCCTGGTTGAGGGTGATGGCTACACCTTC.

The genes are TRBV29-1 and TRBJ2-5; possibly TRBD1 or TRBD2 for D (5 bases each). Trimming pared 6 bases from V and 7 bases from J, leaving 24 bases between. Germline V gene lookup returns CDR1 SQVTM and CDR2 ANQGSEA. The CDR3 is made up of 15 amino acids. This chain's CDR3 is CSVPGEAMGEGTQYF. The DNA for the CDR3 is TGCAGCGTACCCGGTGAGGCCATGGGGGAAGGGACCCAGTACTTC. Filled out from reference TRBV29-1 and TRBJ2-5, the complete variable domain reads SAVISQKPSRDICQRGTSLTIQCQVDSQVTMMFWYRQQPGQSLTLIATANQGSEATYESGFVIDKFPISRPNLTFSTLTVSNMSPEDSSIYLCSVPGEAMGEGTQYFGPGTRLLVL.

The chain is built from TRBV6-5 and TRBJ1-1; 7 bases are shared with TRBD1. This CDR3 has 14 residues. Germline trimming cut 7 bases from V and 1 base from J; bases unmatched to any gene: 6. Germline values: CDR1 MNHEY, CDR2 SVGAGI. In DNA form, the CDR3 reads TGTGCCAGCACCACGGGACAGCCGAACACTGAAGCTTTCTTT. Its translation: CASTTGQPNTEAFF.